The rows below give T cell receptor beta chains drawn from one sample of a study of T cells after somatic rescue of genetic block. Libraries were prepared by immunoSEQ multiplex PCR; TCRdb keeps only in-frame clonotypes and omits some of them. The sample includes 110,000 or so clones, around 90% of them seen just once. What was sequenced was peripheral blood mononuclear cells (PBMCs). Source of these receptors: a woman under 30. CDR3s include the opening cysteine and the closing phenylalanine or tryptophan. D genes are given only for firm matches.

j_gene | v_gene | d_gene | CDR3nt | CDR3aa
TRBJ2-5 | TRBV21-1 | . | TGTGCCAGCAGCAAAGAAGGACAGGTACGTGACTCCCGGCAAGAGACCCAGTACTTC | CASSKEGQVRDSRQETQYF
TRBJ2-7 | TRBV9 | . | TGTGCCAGCAGCCCCCCTTACGCCTACGAGCAGTACTTC | CASSPPYAYEQYF
TRBJ2-3 | TRBV7-9 | . | TGTGCCAGCAGCCCGCTGGAGCGCACAGATACGCAGTATTTT | CASSPLERTDTQYF
TRBJ2-7 | TRBV27 | . | TGTGCCAGCAGCCCCTATCAGGGGCGGAACGAGCAGTACTTC | CASSPYQGRNEQYF
TRBJ2-2 | TRBV9 | . | TGTGCCAGCAGCCCGTGGACCGGGGAGCTGTTTTTT | CASSPWTGELFF
TRBJ2-7 | TRBV18 | . | TGTGCCAGCTCACCATCGTCCGGTATAACCTACGAGCAGTACTTC | CASSPSSGITYEQYF
TRBJ2-5 | TRBV5-6 | . | TGTGCCAGCAGCTTGACCCACAATTGGCAGCAAGAGACCCAGTACTTC | CASSLTHNWQQETQYF
TRBJ2-5 | TRBV6-4 | TRBD2 | TGTGCCAGCAGTGCTACAGGGAGCGGGGGAGAGACCCAGTACTTC | CASSATGSGGETQYF
TRBJ2-3 | TRBV7-2 | . | TGTGCCAGCAGCTTGAGGGTGGGGGAGTACACAGATACGCAGTATTTT | CASSLRVGEYTDTQYF
TRBJ2-7 | TRBV6-1 | TRBD2 | TGTGCCAGCAGTGAAATAGCGGGGGTTTACGAGCAGTACTTC | CASSEIAGVYEQYF
TRBJ2-1 | TRBV9 | TRBD2 | TGTGCCAGCAGCGCGCTGACTAGCGGAGAGCAGTTCTTC | CASSALTSGEQFF
TRBJ1-4 | TRBV5-6 | . | TGTGCCAGCAGCTTGGCGGACAGACAAGAAAAACTGTTTTTT | CASSLADRQEKLFF
TRBJ2-7 | TRBV27 | TRBD2 | TGTGCCAGCAGTCCCGACCCGGGACTAGCAATAGCCTACGAGCAGTACTTC | CASSPDPGLAIAYEQYF